These 22 T cell receptor beta chains came from one sample sequenced in a study of blood T cell repertoires in COVID-19. Method: immunoSEQ multiplex PCR; TCRdb's copy keeps in-frame clones and lacks some. The table shows 380,000 or so clones, with approximately 91% occurring only once. The sample was PBMCs or T cells enriched from blood (not recorded which). Receptor source: a woman aged 40 to 49 with acute COVID-19.

The CDR3 reads CASSGTGGGGGYTF. Written as DNA, the CDR3 is TGTGCCAGCAGCGGGACAGGGGGAGGAGGTGGCTACACCTTC. This rearrangement joins TRBV9 to TRBJ1-2; 10 bases line up with TRBD1. The junction had 6 bases not matched to a gene; V was cut back by 3 bases and J by 7 bases. In germline, CDR1 is SGDLS, CDR2 YYNGEE. The CDR3 spans 14 residues. Looking up the rest from reference TRBV9 and TRBJ1-2 gives the full variable domain: DSGVTQTPKHLITATGQRVTLRCSPRSGDLSVYWYQQSLDQGLQFLIQYYNGEERAKGNILERFSAQQFPDLHSELNLSSLELGDSALYFCASSGTGGGGGYTFGSGTRLTVV.

The gene calls are TRBV19 and TRBJ2-1, with TRBD2 matching 10 bases. V shed 4 bases, J shed 9 bases, and the junction held 9 bases outside the gene matches. This CDR3 region has 15 residues. CDR1 and CDR2 (germline): LNHDA, SQIVND (reference sequence). CDR3 sequence (DNA): TGTGCCAGTAGTAATCAGCGGGGGGGCGGAGGTGAGCAGTTCTTC. It translates to CASSNQRGGGGEQFF.

The chain is built from TRBV2 and TRBJ1-1, with 8 bases aligning to TRBD1. The germline V gene has CDR1 SNHLY and CDR2 FYNNEI. The CDR3 extends over 14 amino acids. V trimming: 8 bases; J trimming: 0 bases; junction bases outside the gene matches: 5. The CDR3 DNA reads TGTGCCAGCGGAGGGACAGGAGTGAACACTGAAGCTTTCTTT. Encoded protein: CASGGTGVNTEAFF. The full variable domain, completed using reference TRBV2 and TRBJ1-1, is EPEVTQTPSHQVTQMGQEVILRCVPISNHLYFYWYRQILGQKVEFLVSFYNNEISEKSEIFDDQFSVERPDGSNFTLKIRSTKLEDSAMYFCASGGTGVNTEAFFGQGTRLTVV.

The chain joins TRBV2 to TRBJ2-7, with TRBD2 identical over 7 bases. V shed 7 bases, J shed 6 bases, and the junction held 6 bases outside the gene matches. Per the germline V gene, CDR1 is SNHLY and CDR2 is FYNNEI. This CDR3 is 12 amino acids long. The CDR3 bases are TGTGCCAGCACGGGGGGAAGGGGCGAGCAGTACTTC. Its protein product is CASTGGRGEQYF.

This chain connects TRBV29-1 to TRBJ2-1; D might be TRBD1 (6 bases). V shed 4 bases and J shed 0 bases, with 16 bases lying between them. This CDR3 is 16 amino acids long. The germline CDR1 and CDR2 sequences are SQVTM and ANQGSEA. Written as DNA, the CDR3 is TGCAGCGTTGCGTGGGTTAGGGGGAGCTCCTACAATGAGCAGTTCTTC. It is translated as CSVAWVRGSSYNEQFF.

The V call is TRBV7-9, the J call TRBJ2-7, with D possibly TRBD1 on 6 matching bases. V was trimmed by 6 bases and J by 2 bases, leaving 20 bases between them. The CDR3 loop spans 16 amino acids. Germline lookup yields CDR1 SEHNR and CDR2 FQNEAQ (reference sequence). The CDR3 region is CASSQHMGTKTYEQYF. The CDR3 bases are TGTGCCAGCAGTCAGCACATGGGGACAAAAACCTACGAGCAGTACTTC.

This chain uses TRBV19 with TRBJ2-5; 9 positions agree with TRBD1. The V and J ends lost 6 bases and 2 bases, in that order; junction bases with no gene match: 19. The CDR3 extends over 19 amino acids. Per the germline V gene, CDR1 is LNHDA and CDR2 is SQIVND (reference sequence). The CDR3 reads CASRPTGTGIPASQETQYF. CDR3 bases: TGTGCCAGTAGGCCTACCGGGACAGGGATTCCGGCGTCTCAAGAGACCCAGTACTTC.

V is TRBV3-1 (or the pseudogene TRBV3-2) and J is TRBJ1-3; maybe TRBD1 (6 bases). The CDR3 extends over 15 amino acids. Trimming took 4 bases from V and 4 from J, leaving 14 bases between them. Germline V gives CDR1 LGHDT, CDR2 YNNKEL (reference sequence). For the CDR3, the DNA is TGTGCCAGCAGCCTAGGCGGACAGTCCGGAAACACCATATATTTT. Protein product: CASSLGGQSGNTIYF.

This clone was seen more than once but under ten times. The chain carries TRBV25-1 and TRBJ1-1, with D perhaps matching TRBD1 (5 bases). Germline V CDR1 and CDR2: MGHDK, SYGVNS. The CDR3 runs 11 residues. The CDR3 nucleotides read TGTGCGGCCCGCAGGGACACTGAAGCTTTCTTT. It is translated as CAARRDTEAFF.

This chain links TRBV6-5 with TRBJ2-5; D gene unclear. Trimming pared 5 bases from V and 2 bases from J, leaving 12 bases between. Germline loops: CDR1 MNHEY, CDR2 SVGAGI. The length of the CDR3 is 14 residues. The CDR3 loop is CASSLYWRQETQYF. The DNA for the CDR3 is TGTGCCAGCAGTCTCTACTGGAGACAAGAGACCCAGTACTTC.

The V call is TRBV9, the J call TRBJ2-2; tentatively, D is TRBD1 (6 bases). The germline V and J ends were trimmed by 3 bases and 3 bases, with 12 bases remaining between them. This CDR3 has 15 amino acids. Per germline, CDR1 SGDLS and CDR2 YYNGEE. The chain's CDR3 is CASSGGGHYTGELFF. CDR3 coding DNA: TGTGCCAGCAGCGGAGGGGGACACTACACCGGGGAGCTGTTTTTT.

This clone has only a few counts. V is TRBV18 and J is TRBJ2-7; D is perhaps TRBD1 (5 bases). V was shortened by 3 bases and J by 6 bases, with 12 bases between the two germline ends. The CDR3 is 13 residues long. CDR1 is KGHSH and CDR2 is LQKENI in the germline V gene. The CDR3 coding sequence is TGTGCCAGCTCACCTACAGGAACCGGCGAGCAGTACTTC. Its translation is CASSPTGTGEQYF. Full variable domain (missing parts from reference TRBV18 and TRBJ2-7): NAGVMQNPRHLVRRRGQEARLRCSPMKGHSHVYWYRQLPEEGLKFMVYLQKENIIDESGMPKERFSAEFPKEGPSILRIQQVVRGDSAAYFCASSPTGTGEQYFGPGTRLTVT.

V usage is TRBV25-1 and J usage is TRBJ1-4, with D uncertain. Trimming shortened V by 8 bases and J by 0 bases, and 16 bases separated the two germline ends. This CDR3 comprises 16 residues. Germline V gives CDR1 MGHDK, CDR2 SYGVNS. CDR3 protein: CASPHGLSATNEKLFF. CDR3 nucleotide sequence: TGTGCCAGCCCTCATGGCCTTTCTGCAACTAATGAAAAACTGTTTTTT.

The chain joins TRBV3-1 (or the pseudogene TRBV3-2) to TRBJ2-5; 7 bases match TRBD1. The CDR3 sequence is 13 residues long. CDR1 is LGHDT, CDR2 YNNKEL, per germline (reference sequence). With V trimmed by 2 bases and J by 4 bases, 1 base remained unmatched. For the CDR3, the DNA is TGTGCCAGCAGCCAATCAGGGGGAGAGACCCAGTACTTC. Its protein is CASSQSGGETQYF.

V is TRBV6-5 and J is TRBJ1-1; D is unresolved. CDR3 length equals 12 residues. CDR1 and CDR2 from the germline V gene are MNHEY and SVGAGI. Deletions cut 9 bases from V and 8 bases from J, with 16 bases between. CDR3 loop: CASRWREGEAFF. CDR3 nucleotide sequence: TGTGCCAGTAGATGGAGGGAGGGAGAAGCTTTCTTT.

This clone was found once. The chain recombines TRBV12-3 or TRBV12-4 with TRBJ2-3; the D gene is possibly TRBD1 (5 bases). The CDR3 is made up of 11 amino acids. Trimming took 1 base from V and 11 from J, leaving 7 bases between them. CDR3 coding DNA: TGTGCCAGCAGTTTAGGAACAGGGCAGTATTTT. Protein product: CASSLGTGQYF.

V usage is TRBV10-3 and J usage is TRBJ2-5; TRBD2 agrees at 14 bases. V was pared by 3 bases and J by 4 bases, with 10 bases of the junction left unmatched. The CDR3 has 18 residues. Germline V lookup: CDR1 ENHRY, CDR2 SYGVKD. The DNA for the CDR3 is TGTGCCATCAGTGATTTGTCCAGGACTAGCGGGGGGCTAGAGACCCAGTACTTC. This codes for CAISDLSRTSGGLETQYF.

This chain connects TRBV30 to TRBJ1-2; D is possibly TRBD1 (5 bases). CDR3 length equals 15 residues. Germline CDR1 is GTSNPN and CDR2 is SVGIG (reference sequence). V lost 0 bases and J lost 0, with 11 bases in between. The CDR3 region has the DNA TGTGCCTGGAGTGTAGGGGTCGGACCTAACTATGGCTACACCTTC. It is translated as CAWSVGVGPNYGYTF.

The V and J genes are TRBV29-1 and TRBJ1-2, with 7 positions matching TRBD1. Germline trimming cut 2 bases from V and 7 bases from J; bases unmatched to any gene: 10. Germline CDR1 SQVTM, CDR2 ANQGSEA. This CDR3 comprises 14 residues. The CDR3 DNA follows: TGCAGCGTTGAAAAAAGGCACCGGGACAGTGGCTACACCTTC. It specifies CSVEKRHRDSGYTF.

The gene calls are TRBV2 and TRBJ2-7; no definite D call. This CDR3 has 15 amino acids. Germline CDR1 SNHLY, CDR2 FYNNEI. V was clipped by 6 bases and J by 0 bases, with 15 bases between them. Written as DNA, the CDR3 is TGTGCCAGCAGCGGCAGGAATGGAAACTCCTACGAGCAGTACTTC. Translating it yields CASSGRNGNSYEQYF.

This clone came up once. The V gene is TRBV6-1, the J gene TRBJ1-5; D may be TRBD1 (5 bases). The CDR3 is made up of 16 amino acids. V dropped 2 bases and J dropped 3 bases, with 14 bases sitting between them. From germline, CDR1 is MNHNS and CDR2 SASEGT. CDR3 in amino acids: CASSEFGTGVNQPQHF. CDR3 nucleotide sequence: TGTGCCAGCAGTGAATTTGGTACGGGGGTCAATCAGCCCCAGCATTTT.

This clone was seen many times. The rearrangement joins TRBV29-1 to TRBJ2-5; D gene uncertain. V was trimmed by 2 bases and J by 4 bases, leaving 14 bases between them. The CDR3 consists of 14 residues. Germline CDR1 SQVTM, CDR2 ANQGSEA. CDR3 sequence reads: CSVESHPGGETQYF. CDR3 DNA sequence: TGCAGCGTTGAATCGCACCCCGGCGGAGAGACCCAGTACTTC.